The clone carrying this T cell receptor (beta chain) occurred many times. Time point here: persistent/refractory GD, antithyroid drugs over 5 years with positive TRAb. Researchers made the TCR library from RNA that was extracted from PBMCs. EDTA tubes held Nine milliliters of peripheral blood from each patient. The data derive from a study of regulatory T cells in long-lasting Graves disease. Study context: By definition, persistent Graves' disease involved antithyroid drugs for over 5 years alongside positive TSH receptor antibodies.

Sequencing libraries for TCR beta were prepared with iRepertoire HTBI primers and Arm-PCR of CDR3 regions. TCRdb processed the multiplex PCR reads anew with MiXCR; each CDR3 protein has one entry. In the table there are about 340,000 distinct CDR3 sequences, roughly a fifth of which are singletons. Per germline, CDR1 LGHDT and CDR2 YNNKEL (reference sequence). This CDR3 contains 12 residues. Trimming took 5 bases from V and 8 from J, leaving 12 bases between them. The sample was peripheral blood mononuclear cells (PBMCs), taken when the disease was refractory, from a patient treated with antithyroid drugs. The V gene is TRBV3-1, the J gene TRBJ1-2; possibly TRBD1 for D (6 bases). The source is a female donor with Graves disease. The chain's CDR3 is CASSTQGLGYTF. The DNA for the CDR3 is TGTGCCAGCAGCACACAGGGTTTAGGCTACACCTTC.